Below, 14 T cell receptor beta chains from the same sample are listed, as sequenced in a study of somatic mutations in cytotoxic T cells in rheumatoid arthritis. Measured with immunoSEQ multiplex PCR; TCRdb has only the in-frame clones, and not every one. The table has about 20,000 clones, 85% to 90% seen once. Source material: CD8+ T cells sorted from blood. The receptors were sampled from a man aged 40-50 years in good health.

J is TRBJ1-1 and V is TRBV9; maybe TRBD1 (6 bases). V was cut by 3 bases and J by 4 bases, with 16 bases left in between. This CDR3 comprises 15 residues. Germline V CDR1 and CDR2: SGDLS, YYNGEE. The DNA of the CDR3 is TGTGCCAGCAGCGCCGAGGGGGGGGCGGCCACTGAAGCTTTCTTT. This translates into CASSAEGGAATEAFF.

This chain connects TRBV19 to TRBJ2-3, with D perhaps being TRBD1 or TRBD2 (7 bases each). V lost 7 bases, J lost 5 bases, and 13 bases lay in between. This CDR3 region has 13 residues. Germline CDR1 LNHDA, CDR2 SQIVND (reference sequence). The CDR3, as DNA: TGTGCCAGTAATGGCAGGGGGGGAGATACGCAGTATTTT. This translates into CASNGRGGDTQYF.

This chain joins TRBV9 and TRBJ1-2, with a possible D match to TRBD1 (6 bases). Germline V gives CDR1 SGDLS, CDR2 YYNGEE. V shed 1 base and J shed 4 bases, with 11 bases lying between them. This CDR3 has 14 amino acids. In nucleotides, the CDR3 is TGTGCCAGCAGCGTATCAGGGGCGAGCTATGGCTACACCTTC. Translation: CASSVSGASYGYTF.

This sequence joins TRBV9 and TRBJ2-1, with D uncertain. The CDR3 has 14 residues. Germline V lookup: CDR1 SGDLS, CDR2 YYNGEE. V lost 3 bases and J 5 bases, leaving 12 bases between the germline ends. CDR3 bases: TGTGCCAGCAGCGCGTCCTCCGCCCACAATGAGCAGTTCTTC. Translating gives CASSASSAHNEQFF.

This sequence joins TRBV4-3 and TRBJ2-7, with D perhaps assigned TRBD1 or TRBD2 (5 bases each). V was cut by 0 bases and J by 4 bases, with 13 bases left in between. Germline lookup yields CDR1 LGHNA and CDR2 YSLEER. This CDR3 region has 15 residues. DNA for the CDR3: TGCGCCAGCAGCCAAGATCTGGGGGTTTTTTACGAGCAGTACTTC. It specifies CASSQDLGVFYEQYF.

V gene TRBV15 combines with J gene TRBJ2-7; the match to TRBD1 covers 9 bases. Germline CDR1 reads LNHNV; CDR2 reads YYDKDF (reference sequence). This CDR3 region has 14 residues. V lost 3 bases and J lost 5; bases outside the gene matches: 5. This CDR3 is CATSSEGQGHEQYF. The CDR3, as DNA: TGTGCCACCAGCAGCGAGGGACAGGGTCACGAGCAGTACTTC.

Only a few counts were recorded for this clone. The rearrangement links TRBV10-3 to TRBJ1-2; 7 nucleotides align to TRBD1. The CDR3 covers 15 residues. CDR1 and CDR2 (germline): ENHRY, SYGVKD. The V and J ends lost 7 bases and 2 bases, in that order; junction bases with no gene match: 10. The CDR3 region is CAITTTGVGNYGYTF. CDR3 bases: TGTGCCATCACAACAACAGGGGTGGGGAACTATGGCTACACCTTC.

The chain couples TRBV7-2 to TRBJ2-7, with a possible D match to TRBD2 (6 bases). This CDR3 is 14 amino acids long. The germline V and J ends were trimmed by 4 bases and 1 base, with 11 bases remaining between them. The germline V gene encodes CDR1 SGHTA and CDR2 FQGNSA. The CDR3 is CASSSEGPSYEQYF. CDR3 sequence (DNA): TGTGCCAGCAGCTCGGAGGGACCGTCCTACGAGCAGTACTTC.

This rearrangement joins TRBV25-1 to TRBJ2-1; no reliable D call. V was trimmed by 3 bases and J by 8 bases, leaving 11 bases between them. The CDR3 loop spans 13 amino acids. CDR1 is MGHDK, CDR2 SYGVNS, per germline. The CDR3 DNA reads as TGTGCCAGCAGTGAGTCTCTCCTCGATGAGCAGTTCTTC. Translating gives CASSESLLDEQFF.

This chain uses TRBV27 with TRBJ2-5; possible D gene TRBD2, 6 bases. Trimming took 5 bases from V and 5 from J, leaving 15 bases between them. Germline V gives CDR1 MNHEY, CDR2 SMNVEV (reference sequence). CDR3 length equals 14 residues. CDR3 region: CASSGPGEVETQYF. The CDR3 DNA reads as TGTGCCAGCAGTGGGCCGGGGGAGGTGGAGACCCAGTACTTC.

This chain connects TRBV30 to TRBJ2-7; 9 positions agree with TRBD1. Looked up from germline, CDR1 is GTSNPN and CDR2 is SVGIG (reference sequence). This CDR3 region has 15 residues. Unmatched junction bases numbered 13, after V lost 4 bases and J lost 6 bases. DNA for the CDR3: TGTGCCTGGAACCCGCGGGACAGGGAAATCGGCGAGCAGTACTTC. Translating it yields CAWNPRDREIGEQYF.

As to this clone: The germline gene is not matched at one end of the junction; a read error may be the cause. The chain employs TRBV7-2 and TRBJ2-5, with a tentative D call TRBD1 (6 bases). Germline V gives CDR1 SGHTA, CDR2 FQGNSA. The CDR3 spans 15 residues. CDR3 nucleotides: TGTGCCAGCAGCTCGCCGACTTGGGGACAAGGGACCCAGTACTTC. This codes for CASSSPTWGQGTQYF.

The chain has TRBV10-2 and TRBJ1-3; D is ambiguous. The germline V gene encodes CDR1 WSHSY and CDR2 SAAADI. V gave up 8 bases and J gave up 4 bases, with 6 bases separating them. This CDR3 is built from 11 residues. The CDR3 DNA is TGCGCCAGCGGATCCGGAAACACCATATATTTT. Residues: CASGSGNTIYF.

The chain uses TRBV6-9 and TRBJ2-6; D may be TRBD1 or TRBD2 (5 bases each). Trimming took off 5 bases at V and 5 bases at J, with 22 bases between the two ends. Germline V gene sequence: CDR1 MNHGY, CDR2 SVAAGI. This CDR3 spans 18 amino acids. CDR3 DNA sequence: TGTGCCAGCAGTCTCCCGGGGCCTTACCAAAGTCGGGCCAACGTCCTGACTTTC. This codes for CASSLPGPYQSRANVLTF.